These 32 T cell receptor beta chains came from one sample sequenced in a study of cytomegalovirus exposure and HLA in healthy donors. 60 Vbeta and 13 Jbeta primers were used in PCR. Sequencing used immunoSEQ multiplex PCR; TCRdb keeps in-frame clones, though not all of them. This listing includes about 110,000 clones. The specimen was PBMCs. These receptor sequences come from a man in his forties in good health and CMV-seropositive.

Notes on this clone: Other DNA sequences within the sample encode an identical CDR3. The V gene is TRBV7-3, the J gene TRBJ2-7; 13 bases fit TRBD2. J gave up 3 bases and V 5 bases, and 4 bases lay outside the gene matches. CDR3 length: 15 residues. Germline-derived CDR1 and CDR2 are SGHTA and FQGTGA. The CDR3 here is CASSLGLAGVYEQYF. In nucleotides, the CDR3 is TGTGCCAGCAGCCTCGGACTAGCGGGGGTCTACGAGCAGTACTTC.

V gene TRBV5-1 combines with J gene TRBJ1-1; 9 positions agree with TRBD1. Per the germline V gene, CDR1 is SGHRS and CDR2 is YFSETQ. The V and J ends lost 4 bases and 3 bases, in that order; junction bases with no gene match: 10. The CDR3 runs 16 residues. Written as DNA, the CDR3 is TGCGCCAGCAGCACTACTCCGGGACAGGGTTACACTGAAGCTTTCTTT. It encodes CASSTTPGQGYTEAFF.

The rearrangement uses TRBV10-1 and TRBJ2-5; D is possibly TRBD1 (6 bases). CDR3 length: 14 amino acids. Germline values: CDR1 WNHNN, CDR2 SYGVQD (reference sequence). With 1 base removed from V and 12 bases from J, the gap between germline ends came to 18 bases. The CDR3 sequence: CASSEYRDTPEKYF. The CDR3 DNA follows: TGCGCCAGCAGTGAGTACCGGGACACCCCAGAAAAGTACTTC.

The chain recombines TRBV6-5 with TRBJ2-5, with 11 bases that match TRBD2. The assigned J gene may be wrong: the sequence end matches TRBJ2-7 better. The CDR3 is made up of 14 amino acids. Germline-derived CDR1 and CDR2 are MNHEY and SVGAGI. The CDR3, as DNA: TGTGCCAGCAGCATCCGGACTAGCGGGTACGAGCAGTACTTC. Its protein product is CASSIRTSGYEQYF.

The chain links TRBV11-2 to TRBJ2-5; D is possibly TRBD2 (6 bases). The CDR3 is made up of 15 amino acids. Trimming shortened V by 5 bases and J by 4 bases, and 17 bases separated the two germline ends. CDR1 is SGHAT and CDR2 is FQNNGV in the germline V gene. DNA of the CDR3: TGTGCCAGCAGCCCCCGGTGGAGGGGAGGAGAGACCCAGTACTTC. It is translated as CASSPRWRGGETQYF. The variable domain in full, completed from reference TRBV11-2 and TRBJ2-5, reads EAGVAQSPRYKIIEKRQSVAFWCNPISGHATLYWYQQILGQGPKLLIQFQNNGVVDDSQLPKDRFSAERLKGVDSTLKIQPAKLEDSAVYLCASSPRWRGGETQYFGPGTRLLVL.

The V and J genes are TRBV2 and TRBJ2-5; TRBD2 agrees at 14 bases. The DNA matches TRBJ2-7 better at its end, which makes the J call doubtful. There are 18 residues in the CDR3. Germline lookup yields CDR1 SNHLY and CDR2 FYNNEI. The CDR3 here is CASSGLPGLAGVSYEQYF. For the CDR3, the DNA is TGTGCCAGCAGCGGACTGCCGGGACTAGCGGGAGTTTCCTACGAGCAGTACTTC.

The chain recombines TRBV7-8 with TRBJ2-3, with D perhaps TRBD2 (6 bases). The V end lost 6 bases, the J end lost 3 bases, and 13 bases lay between the germline ends. The CDR3 totals 14 residues. Germline CDR1 reads SGHVS; CDR2 reads FQNEAQ. The CDR3 loop is CASRFGSSTDTQYF. The CDR3 region has the DNA TGTGCCAGCAGATTCGGGAGTTCAACAGATACGCAGTATTTT. Together with reference TRBV7-8 and TRBJ2-3, the CDR3 gives the full variable domain: GAGVSQSPRYKVAKRGQDVALRCDPISGHVSLFWYQQALGQGPEFLTYFQNEAQLDKSGLPSDRFFAERPEGSVSTLKIQRTQQEDSAVYLCASRFGSSTDTQYFGPGTRLTVL.

The chain uses TRBV7-9 and TRBJ2-7; D is perhaps TRBD2 (6 bases). The V and J ends lost 0 bases and 3 bases respectively, with 9 bases between them. CDR1 and CDR2 from the germline V gene are SEHNR and FQNEAQ (reference sequence). The CDR3 has 14 residues. The CDR3: CASSLATGVYEQYF. The DNA of the CDR3 is TGTGCCAGCAGCTTAGCGACGGGAGTCTACGAGCAGTACTTC.

This rearrangement joins TRBV12-2 to TRBJ2-2; the table's D gene call, TRBD2, was not cross checked with the DNA. TRBV12-2 has pseudogene status. The CDR3 length is 16 residues. CDR3 region: CASRSGLAGSSGELFF. In DNA, the CDR3 is TGTGCAAGTCGCTCCGGACTAGCGGGGAGCTCCGGGGAGCTGTTTTTT.

V and J are TRBV14 and TRBJ2-7; the match to TRBD2 covers 13 bases. J gave up 4 bases and V 4 bases, and 4 bases lay outside the gene matches. From germline, CDR1 is SGHDN and CDR2 FVKESK. The CDR3 totals 15 residues. The chain's CDR3 is CASSRGLAGVYEQYF. The CDR3 nucleotides are TGTGCCAGCAGCCGCGGACTAGCGGGAGTTTACGAGCAGTACTTC.

This chain joins TRBV7-6 and TRBJ2-2; a possible D gene is TRBD2 (5 bases). Germline CDR1 is SGHVS and CDR2 is FNYEAQ. The ends were cut back, 0 bases at V and 7 bases at J, with 12 bases in the middle. This CDR3 has 15 amino acids. CDR3 sequence reads: CASSLAGEWGGELFF. In DNA, the CDR3 is TGTGCCAGCAGCTTAGCGGGAGAATGGGGCGGGGAGCTGTTTTTT.

The chain is built from TRBV6-1 and TRBJ1-5, with D possibly TRBD1 on 5 matching bases. The V and J ends lost 7 bases and 3 bases respectively, with 10 bases between them. Germline V CDR1 and CDR2: MNHNS, SASEGT. The CDR3 is 13 amino acids. The CDR3 loop reads CASNWGVNQPQHF. The CDR3 region has the DNA TGTGCCAGCAATTGGGGGGTCAATCAGCCCCAGCATTTT.

The gene calls are TRBV6-6 and TRBJ2-7; TRBD2 matches at 7 bases. The V segment lost 6 bases and the J segment 0 bases; nucleotides outside the gene matches: 5. This CDR3 comprises 14 residues. Per germline, CDR1 MNHNY and CDR2 SVGAGI (reference sequence). DNA of the CDR3: TGTGCCAGCAGCCTGGGAGGGAGCTCCTACGAGCAGTACTTC. Its protein product is CASSLGGSSYEQYF.

The rearrangement joins TRBV7-8 to TRBJ1-5; D possibly corresponds to TRBD1 (5 bases). The CDR3 length is 16 residues. The V end was cut by 5 bases, the J end by 0 bases, with 14 bases between. The germline gives CDR1 SGHVS, CDR2 FQNEAQ. Here the CDR3 reads CASSPVSQGSNQPQHF. Written as DNA, the CDR3 is TGTGCCAGCAGCCCCGTTAGCCAGGGTAGCAATCAGCCCCAGCATTTT.

V is TRBV7-2 and J is TRBJ2-2, with TRBD2 matching over 13 bases. The CDR3 runs 15 residues. The germline V gene encodes CDR1 SGHTA and CDR2 FQGNSA. Trimming cost V 5 bases and J 10 bases; bases outside gene matches: 7. The CDR3 DNA sequence: TGTGCCAGCAGCCCAGGACTAGCGGGAGCGGTGGAGCTGTTTTTT. This sequence encodes CASSPGLAGAVELFF. Based on the CDR3 plus reference TRBV7-2 and TRBJ2-2, the full variable domain is GAGVSQSPSNKVTEKGKDVELRCDPISGHTALYWYRQSLGQGLEFLIYFQGNSAPDKSGLPSDRFSAERTGGSVSTLTIQRTQQEDSAVYLCASSPGLAGAVELFFGEGSRLTVL.

V usage is TRBV2 and J usage is TRBJ1-2; D not resolved. The V gene's germline CDR1 is SNHLY and CDR2 FYNNEI. The CDR3 is made up of 11 amino acids. Between the trimmed V and J ends, which lost 4 bases and 7 bases, there was a span of 7 bases. The CDR3 loop reads CASSATSGYTF. CDR3 coding DNA: TGTGCCAGCAGTGCGACTAGTGGCTACACCTTC.

V and J are TRBV4-2 and TRBJ2-2; 10 bases match TRBD2. Germline V lookup: CDR1 LGHNA, CDR2 YNFKEQ. The J segment lost 3 bases and the V segment lost 4 bases, leaving 5 bases of the junction unmatched. The CDR3 is made up of 16 amino acids. The CDR3 here is CASSPRLAGDTGELFF. CDR3 DNA sequence: TGTGCCAGCAGCCCCCGACTAGCGGGTGACACCGGGGAGCTGTTTTTT.

The CDR3 here is CATGTDPYYGYTF. CDR3 bases: TGTGCCACCGGCACAGACCCTTACTATGGCTACACCTTC. This chain links TRBV15 with TRBJ1-2; D remains unclear. The CDR3 loop spans 13 amino acids. With 8 bases removed from V and 3 bases from J, the gap between germline ends came to 13 bases. In germline, CDR1 is LNHNV, CDR2 YYDKDF (reference sequence).

The chain combines TRBV2 with TRBJ1-3; 9 nucleotides align to TRBD1. CDR3 length: 17 residues. CDR1 and CDR2 (germline): SNHLY, FYNNEI. Germline trimming cut 2 bases from V and 3 bases from J; bases unmatched to any gene: 8. In nucleotides, the CDR3 is TGTGCCAGCAGTGAAATGGGGACAGGGAACGGTGGAAACACCATATATTTT. It is translated as CASSEMGTGNGGNTIYF.

This rearrangement joins TRBV5-4 to TRBJ1-4; D remains ambiguous. Germline lookup yields CDR1 SGHNT and CDR2 YYREEE (reference sequence). The V end lost 0 bases, the J end lost 0 bases, and 9 bases lay between the germline ends. This CDR3 is built from 16 residues. CDR3 sequence: CASSLATTTTNEKLFF. For the CDR3, the DNA is TGTGCCAGCAGCTTGGCCACAACTACAACTAATGAAAAACTGTTTTTT.

The J gene is TRBJ2-7, the V gene TRBV9; 10 bases align to TRBD1. This CDR3 comprises 14 residues. Germline CDR1 is SGDLS and CDR2 is YYNGEE. The trim removed 2 bases at V and 3 bases at J, leaving 2 bases unmatched. The CDR3 spells CASSVGQGFYEQYF. For the CDR3, the DNA is TGTGCCAGCAGCGTGGGACAGGGGTTCTACGAGCAGTACTTC.

The chain uses TRBV7-2 and TRBJ1-5; unclear D gene. V was shortened by 1 base and J by 4 bases, with 8 bases between the two germline ends. Germline lookup yields CDR1 SGHTA and CDR2 FQGNSA. The CDR3 extends over 14 amino acids. The CDR3 coding sequence is TGTGCCAGCAGCTTAGTGGAGGGTAATCAGCCCCAGCATTTT. Encoded protein: CASSLVEGNQPQHF.

About this clone itself: At one of its ends the junction is not consistent with the germline gene, which may arise from a read error. This chain links TRBV19 with TRBJ2-3; TRBD1 is a possible D gene (6 bases). The CDR3 totals 13 residues. Germline V gene lookup returns CDR1 LNHDA and CDR2 SQIVND (reference sequence). The CDR3 reads CASSLRGWDMQYF. The CDR3 nucleotides read TGTGCCAGTAGCCTGAGGGGGTGGGATATGCAGTATTTT.

Of note for this clone: An end of the junction does not agree with germline; a read error may underlie this. The rearrangement uses TRBV25-1 and TRBJ1-6; 8 nucleotides agree with TRBD1. The length of the CDR3 is 16 residues. CDR1 MGHDK and CDR2 SYGVNS come from the germline V gene. CDR3 region: CASGEQGDASWSPLHF. The CDR3 DNA follows: TGTGCCAGCGGTGAACAGGGGGACGCAAGTTGGTCACCCCTCCACTTT.

The rearrangement joins TRBV6-5 to TRBJ1-6; D is perhaps TRBD1 (5 bases). Germline lookup yields CDR1 MNHEY and CDR2 SVGAGI. The CDR3 spans 15 residues. Trimming shortened V by 6 bases and J by 6 bases, and 15 bases separated the two germline ends. DNA for the CDR3: TGTGCCAGCAGCCTACACGGGGGACCTAATTCACCCCTCCACTTT. Encoded protein: CASSLHGGPNSPLHF.

The gene calls are TRBV11-3 and TRBJ2-3; 10 bases agree with TRBD1. Germline assignment: CDR1 SGHNT and CDR2 YENEEA. The V and J ends lost 0 bases and 8 bases, in that order; junction bases with no gene match: 5. The CDR3 length is 15 residues. The CDR3, as DNA: TGTGCCAGCAGCTTAGATGGGACAGGGGACGGTACGCAGTATTTT. Its translation is CASSLDGTGDGTQYF.

This chain links TRBV6-5 with TRBJ2-7, with TRBD2 matching 9 bases. This CDR3 spans 13 amino acids. V gave up 7 bases and J gave up 3 bases; unmatched junction bases: 4. The germline gives CDR1 MNHEY, CDR2 SVGAGI. CDR3 DNA sequence: TGTGCCAGCACCGGGACTAGCTACTACGAGCAGTACTTC. This sequence encodes CASTGTSYYEQYF.

The genes are TRBV29-1 and TRBJ2-7; 13 bases line up with TRBD2. The CDR3 has 15 amino acids. CDR1 SQVTM and CDR2 ANQGSEA come from the germline V gene. The ends lost 6 bases at V and 2 bases at J; junction bases unmatched: 7. In nucleotides, the CDR3 is TGCAGCGTGCGGACTAGCGGGAGAGCCCCCTACGAGCAGTACTTC. This encodes CSVRTSGRAPYEQYF.

A word on this clone: The junction departs from the called germline gene at one end, perhaps through a read error. J is TRBJ2-3 and V is TRBV7-7, with a tentative D call TRBD2 (6 bases). The germline V gene has CDR1 SSHAT and CDR2 FNYEAQ (reference sequence). The CDR3 sequence is 16 residues long. CDR3 coding DNA: TGTGCTAGCAGCTTAAGTCCGGCAGGGAGGCCAGATACGCAGTATTTT. Translation: CASSLSPAGRPDTQYF.

V gene TRBV7-8 combines with J gene TRBJ1-5, with a tentative D call TRBD1 (5 bases). Germline values: CDR1 SGHVS, CDR2 FQNEAQ. The CDR3 loop spans 17 amino acids. V was pared by 5 bases and J by 6 bases, with 23 bases between. This chain's CDR3 is CASSRSAGGLYRQPQHF. In nucleotides, the CDR3 is TGTGCCAGCAGCCGATCGGCGGGGGGGTTGTATCGTCAGCCCCAGCATTTT.

This chain connects TRBV11-2 to TRBJ2-7; 10 bases map to TRBD2. Unmatched junction bases numbered 7, after V lost 6 bases and J lost 2 bases. Germline CDR1 is SGHAT and CDR2 is FQNNGV. This CDR3 has 15 amino acids. The CDR3 DNA is TGTGCCAGCAGGCGTGGGACTAGCGTAACCTACGAGCAGTACTTC. Encoded protein: CASRRGTSVTYEQYF.

The chain combines TRBV2 with TRBJ1-6; D gene ambiguous. Trimming stripped 9 bases from V and 6 bases from J, with 15 bases between. The CDR3 is made up of 14 amino acids. Germline lookup yields CDR1 SNHLY and CDR2 FYNNEI. CDR3 residues: CARSPGSTNSPLHF. The CDR3 DNA is TGTGCCAGGTCTCCAGGATCCACTAATTCACCCCTCCACTTT. Drawing the rest from reference TRBV2 and TRBJ1-6, the complete variable domain is EPEVTQTPSHQVTQMGQEVILRCVPISNHLYFYWYRQILGQKVEFLVSFYNNEISEKSEIFDDQFSVERPDGSNFTLKIRSTKLEDSAMYFCARSPGSTNSPLHFGNGTRLTVT.